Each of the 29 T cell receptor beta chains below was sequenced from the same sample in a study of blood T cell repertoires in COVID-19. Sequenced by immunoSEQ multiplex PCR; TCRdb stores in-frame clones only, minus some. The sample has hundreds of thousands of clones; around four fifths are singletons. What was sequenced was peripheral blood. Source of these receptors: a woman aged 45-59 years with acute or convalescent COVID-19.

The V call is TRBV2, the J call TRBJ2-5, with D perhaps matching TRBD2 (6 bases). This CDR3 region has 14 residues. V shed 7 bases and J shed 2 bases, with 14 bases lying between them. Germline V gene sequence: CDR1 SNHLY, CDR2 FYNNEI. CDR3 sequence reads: CASTPSALQETQYF. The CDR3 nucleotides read TGTGCCAGCACCCCTAGCGCGCTACAAGAGACCCAGTACTTC.

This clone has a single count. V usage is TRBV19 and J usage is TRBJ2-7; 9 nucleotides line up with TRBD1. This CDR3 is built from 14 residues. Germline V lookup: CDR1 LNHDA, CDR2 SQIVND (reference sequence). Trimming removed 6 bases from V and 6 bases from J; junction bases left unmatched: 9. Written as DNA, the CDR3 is TGTGCCAGTAGCCCCGGGACAGGGCTCCGCGAGCAGTACTTC. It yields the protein CASSPGTGLREQYF.

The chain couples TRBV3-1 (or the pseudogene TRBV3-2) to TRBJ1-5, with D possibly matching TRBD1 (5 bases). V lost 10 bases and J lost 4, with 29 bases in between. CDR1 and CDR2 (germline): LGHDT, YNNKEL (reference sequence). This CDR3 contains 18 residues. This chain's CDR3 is CANRIKTWGAKVNQPQHF. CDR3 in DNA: TGTGCCAACCGGATAAAGACTTGGGGCGCCAAAGTTAATCAGCCCCAGCATTTT.

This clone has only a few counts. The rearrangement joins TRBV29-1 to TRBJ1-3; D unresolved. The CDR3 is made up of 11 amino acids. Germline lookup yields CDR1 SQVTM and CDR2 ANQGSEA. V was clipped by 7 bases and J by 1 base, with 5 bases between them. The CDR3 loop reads CSALSGNTIYF. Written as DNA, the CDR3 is TGCAGCGCTCTTTCTGGAAACACCATATATTTT.

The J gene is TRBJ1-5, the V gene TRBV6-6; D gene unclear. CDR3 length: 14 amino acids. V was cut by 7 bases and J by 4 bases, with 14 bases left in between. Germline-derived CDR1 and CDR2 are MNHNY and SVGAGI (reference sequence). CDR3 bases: TGTGCCAGCAATGGTTTTGGCTTTAATCAGCCCCAGCATTTT. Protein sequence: CASNGFGFNQPQHF.

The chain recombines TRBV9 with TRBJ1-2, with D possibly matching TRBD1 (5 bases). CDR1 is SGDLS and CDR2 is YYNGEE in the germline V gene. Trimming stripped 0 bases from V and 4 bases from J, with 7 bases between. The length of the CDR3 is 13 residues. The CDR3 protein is CASSVGTTYGYTF. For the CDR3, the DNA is TGTGCCAGCAGCGTAGGGACAACCTATGGCTACACCTTC.

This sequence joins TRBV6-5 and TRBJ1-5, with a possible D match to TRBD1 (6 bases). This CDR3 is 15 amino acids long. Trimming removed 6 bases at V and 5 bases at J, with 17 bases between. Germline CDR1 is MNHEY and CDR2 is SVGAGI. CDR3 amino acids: CASRDRDTKHQPQHF. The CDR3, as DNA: TGTGCCAGCAGAGACCGGGACACCAAGCATCAGCCCCAGCATTTT.

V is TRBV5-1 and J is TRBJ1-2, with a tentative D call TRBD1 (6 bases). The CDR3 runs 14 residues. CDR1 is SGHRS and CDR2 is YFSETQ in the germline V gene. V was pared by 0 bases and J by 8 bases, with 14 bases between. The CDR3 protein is CASSLGDNRGGYTF. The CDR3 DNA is TGCGCCAGCAGCTTGGGGGACAACCGCGGAGGCTACACCTTC.

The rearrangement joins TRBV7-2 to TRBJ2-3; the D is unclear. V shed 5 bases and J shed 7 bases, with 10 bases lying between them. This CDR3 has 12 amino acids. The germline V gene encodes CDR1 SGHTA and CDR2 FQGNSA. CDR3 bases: TGTGCCAGCAGCCTATCCACGAATACGCAGTATTTT. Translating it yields CASSLSTNTQYF.

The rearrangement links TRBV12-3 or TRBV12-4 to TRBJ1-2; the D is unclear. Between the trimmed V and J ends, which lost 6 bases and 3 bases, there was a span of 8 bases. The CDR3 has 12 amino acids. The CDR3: CASRRVDYGYTF. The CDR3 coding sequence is TGTGCCAGCAGGAGGGTTGACTATGGCTACACCTTC.

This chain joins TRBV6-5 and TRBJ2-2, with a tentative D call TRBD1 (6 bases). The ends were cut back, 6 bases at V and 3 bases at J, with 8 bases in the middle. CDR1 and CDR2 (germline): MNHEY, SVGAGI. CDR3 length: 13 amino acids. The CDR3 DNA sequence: TGTGCCAGCAGCAGGGGTGACACCGGGGAGCTGTTTTTT. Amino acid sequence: CASSRGDTGELFF.

CDR3 in DNA: TGTGCCAGCAGCCTTTTAGCGGGAGGGAGTGAGCAGTTCTTC. Translation gives CASSLLAGGSEQFF. The gene calls are TRBV7-2 and TRBJ2-1; 11 nucleotides align to TRBD2. This CDR3 is built from 14 residues. Trimming at V came to 5 bases and at J to 9 bases, leaving 6 bases not matched to a gene. Per the germline V gene, CDR1 is SGHTA and CDR2 is FQGNSA.

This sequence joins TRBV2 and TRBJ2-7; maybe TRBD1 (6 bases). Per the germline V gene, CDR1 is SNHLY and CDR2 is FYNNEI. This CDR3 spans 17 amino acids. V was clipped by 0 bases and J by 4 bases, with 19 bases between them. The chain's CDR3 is CASSEAWGTGSWYEQYF. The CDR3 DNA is TGTGCCAGCAGTGAAGCTTGGGGAACAGGGTCCTGGTACGAGCAGTACTTC.

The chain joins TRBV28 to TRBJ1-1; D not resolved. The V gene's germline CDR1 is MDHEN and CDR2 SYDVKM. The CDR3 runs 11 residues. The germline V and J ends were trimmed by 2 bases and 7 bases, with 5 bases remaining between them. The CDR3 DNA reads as TGTGCCAGCAGTTTAGGGCTTGAAGCTTTCTTT. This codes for CASSLGLEAFF.

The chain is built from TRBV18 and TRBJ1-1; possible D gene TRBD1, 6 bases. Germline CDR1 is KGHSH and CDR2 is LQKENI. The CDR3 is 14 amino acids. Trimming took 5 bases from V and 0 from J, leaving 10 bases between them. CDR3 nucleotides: TGTGCCAGCTCAATCTCAGGGGTGAACACTGAAGCTTTCTTT. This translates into CASSISGVNTEAFF.

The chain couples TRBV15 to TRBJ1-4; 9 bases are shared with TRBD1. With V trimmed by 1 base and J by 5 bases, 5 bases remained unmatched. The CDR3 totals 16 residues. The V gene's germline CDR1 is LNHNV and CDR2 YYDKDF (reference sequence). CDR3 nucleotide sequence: TGTGCCACCAGCAGAGGGGGACAGGGTGGAAATGAAAAACTGTTTTTT. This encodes CATSRGGQGGNEKLFF. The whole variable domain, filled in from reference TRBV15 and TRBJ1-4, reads DAMVIQNPRYQVTQFGKPVTLSCSQTLNHNVMYWYQQKSSQAPKLLFHYYDKDFNNEADTPDNFQSRRPNTSFCFLDIRSPGLGDTAMYLCATSRGGQGGNEKLFFGSGTQLSVL.

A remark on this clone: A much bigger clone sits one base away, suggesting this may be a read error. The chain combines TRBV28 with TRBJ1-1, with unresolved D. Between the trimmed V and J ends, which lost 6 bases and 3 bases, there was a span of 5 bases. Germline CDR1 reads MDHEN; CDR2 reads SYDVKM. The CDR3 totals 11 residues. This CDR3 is CASRQDTEAFF. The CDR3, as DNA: TGTGCCAGCAGGCAGGACACTGAAGCTTTCTTT.

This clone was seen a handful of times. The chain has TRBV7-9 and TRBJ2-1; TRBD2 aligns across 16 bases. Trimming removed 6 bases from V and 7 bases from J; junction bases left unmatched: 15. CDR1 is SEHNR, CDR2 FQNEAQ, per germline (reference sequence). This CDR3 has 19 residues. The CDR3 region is CASSRSGLAGGRGNNEQFF. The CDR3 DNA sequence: TGTGCCAGCAGTAGGTCGGGACTAGCGGGAGGGCGTGGTAATAATGAGCAGTTCTTC. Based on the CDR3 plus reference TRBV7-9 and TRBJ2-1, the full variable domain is DTGVSQNPRHKITKRGQNVTFRCDPISEHNRLYWYRQTLGQGPEFLTYFQNEAQLEKSRLLSDRFSAERPKGSFSTLEIQRTEQGDSAMYLCASSRSGLAGGRGNNEQFFGPGTRLTVL.

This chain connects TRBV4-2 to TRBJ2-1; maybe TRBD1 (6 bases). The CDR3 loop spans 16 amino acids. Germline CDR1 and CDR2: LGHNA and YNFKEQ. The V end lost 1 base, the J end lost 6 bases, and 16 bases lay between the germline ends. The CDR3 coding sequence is TGTGCCAGCAGCCAAGGGCCACAGGGTCCCCCCAATGAGCAGTTCTTC. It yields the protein CASSQGPQGPPNEQFF.

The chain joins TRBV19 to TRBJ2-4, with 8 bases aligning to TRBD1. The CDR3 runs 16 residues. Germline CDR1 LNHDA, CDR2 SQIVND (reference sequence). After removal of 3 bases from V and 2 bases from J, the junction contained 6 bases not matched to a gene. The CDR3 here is CASSMAGQGSKNIQYF. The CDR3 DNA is TGTGCCAGTAGTATGGCAGGACAGGGATCCAAAAACATTCAGTACTTC.

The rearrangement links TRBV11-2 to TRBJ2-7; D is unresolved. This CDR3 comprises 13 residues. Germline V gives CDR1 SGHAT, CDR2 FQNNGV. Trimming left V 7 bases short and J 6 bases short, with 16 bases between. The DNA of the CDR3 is TGTGCCAGCACCATTATCGACAAGACCGAGCAGTACTTC. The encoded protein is CASTIIDKTEQYF.

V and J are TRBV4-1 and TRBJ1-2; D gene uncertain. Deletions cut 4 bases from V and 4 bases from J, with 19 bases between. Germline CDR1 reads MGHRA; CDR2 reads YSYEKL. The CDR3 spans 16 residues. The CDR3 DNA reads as TGCGCCAGCAGCCCGGGATTTGAGCCGGCGGCCTATGGCTACACCTTC. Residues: CASSPGFEPAAYGYTF.

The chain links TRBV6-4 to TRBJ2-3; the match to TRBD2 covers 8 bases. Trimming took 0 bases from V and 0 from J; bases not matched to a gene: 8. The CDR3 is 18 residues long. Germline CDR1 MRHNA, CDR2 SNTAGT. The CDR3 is CASSDSSPGLESTDTQYF. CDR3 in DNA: TGTGCCAGCAGTGACTCGAGCCCGGGACTAGAGAGCACAGATACGCAGTATTTT.

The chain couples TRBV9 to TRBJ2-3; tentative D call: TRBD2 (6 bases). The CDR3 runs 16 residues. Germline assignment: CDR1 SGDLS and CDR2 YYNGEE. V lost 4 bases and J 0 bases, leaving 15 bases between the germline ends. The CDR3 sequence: CASSPGGGISTDTQYF. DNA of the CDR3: TGTGCCAGCAGCCCCGGAGGCGGGATCAGCACAGATACGCAGTATTTT. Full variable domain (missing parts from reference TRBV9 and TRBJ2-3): DSGVTQTPKHLITATGQRVTLRCSPRSGDLSVYWYQQSLDQGLQFLIQYYNGEERAKGNILERFSAQQFPDLHSELNLSSLELGDSALYFCASSPGGGISTDTQYFGPGTRLTVL.

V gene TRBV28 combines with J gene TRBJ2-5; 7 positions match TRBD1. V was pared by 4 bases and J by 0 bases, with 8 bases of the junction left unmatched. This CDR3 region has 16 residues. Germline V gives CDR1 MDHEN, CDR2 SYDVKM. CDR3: CASSSRQGFYQETQYF. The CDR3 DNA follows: TGTGCCAGCAGTTCTCGACAGGGATTTTACCAAGAGACCCAGTACTTC.

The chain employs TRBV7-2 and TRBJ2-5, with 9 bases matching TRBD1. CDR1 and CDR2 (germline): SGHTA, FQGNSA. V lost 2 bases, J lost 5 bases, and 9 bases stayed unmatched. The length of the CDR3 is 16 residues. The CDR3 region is CASSLMLQGAWETQYF. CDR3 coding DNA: TGTGCCAGCAGCTTAATGTTACAGGGGGCTTGGGAGACCCAGTACTTC.

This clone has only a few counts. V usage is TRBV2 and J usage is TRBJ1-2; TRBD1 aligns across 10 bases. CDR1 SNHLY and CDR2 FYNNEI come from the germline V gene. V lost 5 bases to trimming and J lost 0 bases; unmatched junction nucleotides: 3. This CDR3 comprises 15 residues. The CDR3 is CASSRGQGANYGYTF. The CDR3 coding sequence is TGTGCCAGCAGTCGCGGACAGGGGGCTAACTATGGCTACACCTTC.

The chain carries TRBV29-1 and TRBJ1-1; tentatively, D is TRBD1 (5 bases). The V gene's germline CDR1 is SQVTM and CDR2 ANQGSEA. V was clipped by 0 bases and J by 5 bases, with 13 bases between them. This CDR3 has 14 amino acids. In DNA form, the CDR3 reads TGCAGCGTTGAAGATGTCCAGGGAGGGACTGAAGCTTTCTTT. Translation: CSVEDVQGGTEAFF.

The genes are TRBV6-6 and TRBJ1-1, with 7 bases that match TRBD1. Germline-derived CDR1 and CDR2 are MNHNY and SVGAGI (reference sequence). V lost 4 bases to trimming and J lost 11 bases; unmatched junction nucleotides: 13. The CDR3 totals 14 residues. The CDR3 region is CASSSLDRRSGAFF. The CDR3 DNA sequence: TGTGCCAGCAGTTCGCTGGACAGGCGGTCAGGGGCTTTCTTT.